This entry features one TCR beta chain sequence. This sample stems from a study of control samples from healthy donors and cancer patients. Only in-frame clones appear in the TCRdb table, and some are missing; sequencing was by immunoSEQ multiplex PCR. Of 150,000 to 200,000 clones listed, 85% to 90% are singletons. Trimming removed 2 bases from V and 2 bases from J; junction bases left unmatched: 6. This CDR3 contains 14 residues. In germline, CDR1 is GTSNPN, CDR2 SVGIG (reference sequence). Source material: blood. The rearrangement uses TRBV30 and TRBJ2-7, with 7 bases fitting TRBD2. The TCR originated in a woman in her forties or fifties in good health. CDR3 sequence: CAWSRIAGTYEQYF. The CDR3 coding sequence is TGTGCCTGGAGTAGAATAGCGGGTACCTACGAGCAGTACTTC.